This TCR beta chain comes out of a study of cytotoxic CD8 clonotypes in ibrutinib-treated CLL. The wider study: When averaged across all of the samples, the counts came to approximately 250,000 productive templates and more than 85,000 productive rearrangements. General observations from the study: Public clonotypes (which were uncommon) either contracted or remained stable on treatment. T-cell clonality at baseline went above that of age-matched healthy donors and rose and fell with circulating CD8+ T-cell counts.

In its sample, this clone was seen once. What it binds is unknown. CDR3 length equals 15 residues. Germline V gives CDR1 SGHRS, CDR2 YFSETQ. Unmatched junction bases numbered 6, after V lost 5 bases and J lost 2 bases. Only in-frame clones appear in the TCRdb table, and some are missing; sequencing was by immunoSEQ multiplex PCR. The table lists roughly 97,000 clones, more than 75% of them singletons. This receptor was taken from a human donor with chronic lymphocytic leukemia. The genes are TRBV5-1 and TRBJ2-3; 9 positions agree with TRBD1. The source material was PBMCs, sampled after 12 months of ibrutinib treatment. The CDR3 nucleotides are TGCGCCAGCAGTCCAGGGGACAGGGACACAGATACGCAGTATTTT. Translating it yields CASSPGDRDTDTQYF.